The 13 T cell receptor beta chains in this list originate from one sample, sequenced in a study of cytomegalovirus exposure and HLA in healthy donors. The repertoire was sequenced with immunoSEQ multiplex PCR; TCRdb's copy has only in-frame clones and lacks some. The sample includes approximately 100,000 clones, roughly nine tenths of them seen just once. Sequencing was done on a sample of PBMCs. These receptors all stem from a woman younger than 45 in good health and CMV-seronegative.

The chain combines TRBV6-1 with TRBJ1-5; 7 positions match TRBD1. J was trimmed by 5 bases and V by 0 bases; bases with no gene match: 7. The CDR3 covers 16 residues. The germline CDR1 and CDR2 sequences are MNHNS and SASEGT. CDR3 sequence (DNA): TGTGCCAGCAGTGAAGCGGGACAGTACTCCGATCAGCCCCAGCATTTT. It is translated as CASSEAGQYSDQPQHF.

The rearrangement links TRBV12-2 to TRBJ1-2; the table assigns TRBD1, which was not confirmed against the DNA. TRBV12-2 is a pseudogene segment. The CDR3 covers 16 residues. The CDR3 DNA reads TGTGCAAGTCGCTTGGCGAGACAGGGGGCAGACTATGGCTACACCTTC. This sequence encodes CASRLARQGADYGYTF.

CDR3 DNA sequence: TGTGCCAGCCAAACGCAGGGGGCAAGGAATGGCTACACCTTC. Residues: CASQTQGARNGYTF. J is TRBJ1-2 and V is TRBV25-1, with TRBD1 identical over 8 bases. The trim removed 8 bases at V and 6 bases at J, leaving 11 bases unmatched. The germline gives CDR1 MGHDK, CDR2 SYGVNS. This CDR3 is built from 14 residues.

V gene TRBV29-1 combines with J gene TRBJ2-5, with D possibly TRBD1 on 6 matching bases. With 0 bases removed from V and 2 bases from J, the gap between germline ends came to 16 bases. Germline V gene data show CDR1 as SQVTM and CDR2 as ANQGSEA. The CDR3 covers 16 residues. The CDR3 coding sequence is TGCAGCGTTGAAGATCTTCAACAGGGCACACAAGAGACCCAGTACTTC. Translated: CSVEDLQQGTQETQYF.

The chain combines TRBV7-9 with TRBJ2-1; possible D gene TRBD2, 5 bases. Germline loops: CDR1 SEHNR, CDR2 FQNEAQ (reference sequence). V was clipped by 5 bases and J by 7 bases, with 12 bases between them. CDR3 length equals 13 residues. This CDR3 reads CASSLILGNEQFF. In DNA, the CDR3 is TGTGCCAGCAGCCTCATACTAGGAAATGAGCAGTTCTTC.

The sample holds one count of this clone. The chain recombines TRBV7-2 with TRBJ2-2; D is perhaps TRBD2 (5 bases). With 8 bases removed from V and 5 bases from J, the gap between germline ends came to 15 bases. Germline V gene sequence: CDR1 SGHTA, CDR2 FQGNSA. CDR3 length: 14 residues. As DNA, the CDR3 is TGTGCCAGCCGGGGTGGCTTCCCTACCGGGGAGCTGTTTTTT. Protein: CASRGGFPTGELFF.

The chain couples TRBV27 to TRBJ2-1; 8 nucleotides match TRBD2. Germline V gene lookup returns CDR1 MNHEY and CDR2 SMNVEV (reference sequence). There are 14 residues in the CDR3. Trimming took 4 bases from V and 6 from J; bases not matched to a gene: 5. CDR3 loop: CASSSLAGLNEQFF. The CDR3 nucleotides are TGTGCCAGCAGTTCCCTAGCGGGTCTCAATGAGCAGTTCTTC.

In this sample, this clone turned up once. The V gene is TRBV7-8, the J gene TRBJ2-7, with 10 bases that match TRBD1. Trimming at V came to 5 bases and at J to 3 bases, leaving 7 bases not matched to a gene. The germline gives CDR1 SGHVS, CDR2 FQNEAQ. The length of the CDR3 is 15 residues. CDR3 nucleotides: TGTGCCAGCAGCCAAGGGACAGGGGACTACTACGAGCAGTACTTC. This codes for CASSQGTGDYYEQYF.

The chain is built from TRBV18 and TRBJ1-2; perhaps TRBD1 as D (5 bases). V dropped 4 bases and J dropped 4 bases, with 13 bases sitting between them. CDR1 KGHSH and CDR2 LQKENI come from the germline V gene. The CDR3 totals 14 residues. The CDR3 loop is CASSRGDGLYGYTF. CDR3 bases: TGTGCCAGCTCACGGGGGGACGGACTCTATGGCTACACCTTC.

This clone was seen only once. The chain recombines TRBV12-5 with TRBJ2-1; 8 nucleotides align to TRBD1. Unmatched junction bases numbered 10, after V lost 6 bases and J lost 9 bases. This CDR3 comprises 14 residues. Germline CDR1 LGHNT, CDR2 FRNRAP. The CDR3 nucleotides are TGTGCTAGTGGGCACAACAGGGGGTCGTCTGAGCAGTTCTTC. Translation: CASGHNRGSSEQFF.

The chain recombines TRBV5-1 with TRBJ2-3, with 7 bases matching TRBD1. CDR1 is SGHRS and CDR2 is YFSETQ in the germline V gene. Trimming cost V 3 bases and J 2 bases; bases outside gene matches: 6. The CDR3 spans 15 residues. The CDR3 coding sequence is TGCGCCAGCAGCTACTGGGACAGATACACAGATACGCAGTATTTT. It specifies CASSYWDRYTDTQYF.

V is TRBV6-1 and J is TRBJ1-5; TRBD1 agrees at 9 bases. Unmatched junction bases numbered 8, after V lost 4 bases and J lost 4 bases. The CDR3 loop spans 16 amino acids. Germline CDR1 reads MNHNS; CDR2 reads SASEGT. CDR3 coding DNA: TGTGCCAGCAGTGTACCCCGGGACAGGGCTAATCAGCCCCAGCATTTT. It encodes CASSVPRDRANQPQHF.

This sequence joins TRBV9 and TRBJ2-5; 9 bases are shared with TRBD2. Per germline, CDR1 SGDLS and CDR2 YYNGEE. V was pared by 0 bases and J by 1 base, with 4 bases of the junction left unmatched. The CDR3 sequence is 16 residues long. The CDR3 DNA is TGTGCCAGCAGCGTAGCCCTAGCGGGGCCCCAAGAGACCCAGTACTTC. Translated: CASSVALAGPQETQYF.